This T cell receptor (beta chain) appears in the sequencing data of a study of vaccination effects on CD4 cells after COVID-19 (dated by TCRdb to between 2021 and 2024). Concerning the study at large: Each participant got two doses of an mRNA SARS-CoV-2 vaccine, either BNT162b2 or mRNA-1273. Cultures from other donors in the study were sequenced with the Oncomine TCR Beta short-read assay on an Illumina iSeq 100. SARS-CoV-2 spike-specific CD4+ TCR repertoires were compared before and after mRNA vaccination in COVID-19 convalescent patients and in infection-naive vaccine recipients. The full study included approximately nine COVID-19 convalescent patients and a handful of SARS-CoV-2-naive healthy vaccine recipients. Pre-vaccine samples from a couple of convalescent patients were drawn 16 days and one week before the first dose, 142 and 148 days after COVID-19 diagnosis.

Broad study findings and their caveats: Limitations of the study were the small number of convalescent patients and the absence of early post-infection timepoints. Marked clonal contraction was observed in both infection-induced and vaccine-induced clones at late post-vaccination timepoints, consistent with waning T cell responses. Among convalescent patients, the spike-reactive repertoire after vaccination was made up mainly of new vaccine-induced clones that were largely distinct from the clones induced by infection.

The library was obtained by the immunoSEQ multiplex PCR assay. TCR beta CDR3 sequencing was performed on DNA from the cultured, isolated CD4+ T cells. The authors' analysis ran thus. Non-productive TCR sequences were removed and reads were trimmed to the CDR3 region, keeping CDR3s of at least 7 amino acids. The MANAFEST web app was used to pick out antigen-specific clonotypes by comparing their expansion in peptide wells with that in reference cultures. For clones to be considered positive, expansion at FDR<0.05 versus reference and all other wells, an odds ratio above 5, and a frequency above 0.1% in two replicate wells were required. A clonotype was called cross-reactive if it was significantly expanded both in SARS-CoV-2 spike wells and in at least one common cold coronavirus spike condition. CDR3 similarity was assessed by Levenshtein distance with the stringdist R package, and unrooted trees were built with ape in R 3.6.1. TCRdb obtained this table from immuneACCESS and retained in-frame rearrangements with V and J assigned. These tables miss some clones; where compared with another copy, unresolved V genes account for less than half of the shortfall, and the remainder is unexplained. The V and J calls and clone size come from that table; D and trimming were worked out from the DNA. This sample is represented by 26,000 or so clones; 75% to 85% of them were singletons. About 16% of the sample belongs to the ten largest clones.

About this clone itself: The antigen it binds to is not known. The record has no base qualities; no much larger clone is one base away.

V lost 1 base and J lost 2 bases; the stretch between them is 12 bases long. CDR1 and CDR2, per the germline V gene (reference sequence), are PRHDT and FYEKMQ. The CDR3 sequence holds 15 residues, the cysteine and phenylalanine included. Left in the record is the CDR3 DNA by itself, 45 bases read in frame from the first base. In the ViraFEST assay, PBMC were stimulated with viral peptide pools, and antigen-specific CD4+ T cell clonotypes were then identified by expansion using TCR sequencing. After 10 days of culture, CD4+ T cells were isolated with the EasySep CD4+ T cell isolation kit. PCR-confirmed SARS-CoV-2 infection had occurred in convalescent patients between March and December 2020, before the Alpha, Beta and Delta variants emerged in the United States. Some 2 million PBMC per well were cultured in IMDM with about 5% human AB serum, roughly 10 IU/ml IL-2 and gentamicin, plus 10 ug/ml peptides. On days 3 and 7, half of the culture medium was replaced with fresh IL-2-containing medium. Unless noted otherwise, every peptide stimulation condition was cultured in triplicate wells. Using Ficoll-Paque Plus gradient centrifugation, PBMC were separated from whole blood and then either used fresh or cryopreserved at -140C. The overlapping peptide pools covered the spike proteins of SARS-CoV-2 as well as those of the common cold coronaviruses HCoV-NL63, HCoV-OC43 and HCoV-229E. The QIAamp micro DNA kit was used to extract genomic DNA from the cultured CD4+ T cells.

This clonotype was sampled from a human donor who had a prior SARS-CoV-2 infection. The specimen was CD4+ T cells from PBMCs cultured with HCoV-NL63 spike peptides, collected before COVID-19 vaccination. The cell subset or site label, read with the paper, signifies: HCoV-NL63 spike overlapping peptide pool stimulation. The V gene is TRBV13 and the J gene is TRBJ2-7, with no reliable assignment of the D segment. The CDR3 in this case is CASSLVLRDPYEQYF. The sequenced DNA: TGTGCCAGCAGCTTAGTACTCCGCGACCCCTACGAGCAGTACTTC. The reference TRBV13 and TRBJ2-7 proteins fill in what lies around the CDR3, so the full variable domain reads AAGVIQSPRHLIKEKRETATLKCYPIPRHDTVYWYQQGPGQDPQFLISFYEKMQSDKGSIPDRFSAQQFSDYHSELNMSSLELGDSALYFCASSLVLRDPYEQYFGPGTRLTVT.